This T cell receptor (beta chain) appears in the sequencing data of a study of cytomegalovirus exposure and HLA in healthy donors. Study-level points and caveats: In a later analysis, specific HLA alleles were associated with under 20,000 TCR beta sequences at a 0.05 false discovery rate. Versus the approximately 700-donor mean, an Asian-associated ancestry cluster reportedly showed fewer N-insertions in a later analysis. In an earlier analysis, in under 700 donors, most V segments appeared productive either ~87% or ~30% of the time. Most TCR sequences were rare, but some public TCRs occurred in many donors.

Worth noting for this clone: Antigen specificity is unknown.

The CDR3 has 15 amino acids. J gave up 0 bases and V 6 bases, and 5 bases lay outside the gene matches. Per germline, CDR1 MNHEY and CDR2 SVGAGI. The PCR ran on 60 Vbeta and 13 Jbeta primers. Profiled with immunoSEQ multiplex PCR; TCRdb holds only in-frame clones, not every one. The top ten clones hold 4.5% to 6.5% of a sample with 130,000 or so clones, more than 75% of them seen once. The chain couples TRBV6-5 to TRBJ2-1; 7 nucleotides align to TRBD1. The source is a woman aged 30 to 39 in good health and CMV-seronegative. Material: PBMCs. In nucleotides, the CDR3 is TGTGCCAGCAGCCGACAGGGCCTCTCCTACAATGAGCAGTTCTTC. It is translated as CASSRQGLSYNEQFF.